The entry below describes one TCR beta chain. V was pared by 2 bases and J by 6 bases, with 17 bases between. Germline loops: CDR1 SEHNR, CDR2 FQNEAQ (reference sequence). The CDR3 runs to 15 residues. The sample originates from a study of Tregs in tolerant kidney transplant recipients. The repertoire was sequenced with immunoSEQ multiplex PCR; TCRdb's copy has only in-frame clones and lacks some. The repertoire has about 66,000 clones, roughly 92% of them found once; the top ten carry 11%. The starting material was CD8+ T cells from blood, obtained before the transplant. The clonotype was recovered from a human donor who received a combined kidney and bone marrow transplant. The chain is built from TRBV7-9 and TRBJ2-7; TRBD2 might be the D (6 bases). In nucleotides, the CDR3 is TGTGCCAGCAGCTTACGCGGGGATAGTAAGGGCGAGCAGTACTTC. Translating gives CASSLRGDSKGEQYF.